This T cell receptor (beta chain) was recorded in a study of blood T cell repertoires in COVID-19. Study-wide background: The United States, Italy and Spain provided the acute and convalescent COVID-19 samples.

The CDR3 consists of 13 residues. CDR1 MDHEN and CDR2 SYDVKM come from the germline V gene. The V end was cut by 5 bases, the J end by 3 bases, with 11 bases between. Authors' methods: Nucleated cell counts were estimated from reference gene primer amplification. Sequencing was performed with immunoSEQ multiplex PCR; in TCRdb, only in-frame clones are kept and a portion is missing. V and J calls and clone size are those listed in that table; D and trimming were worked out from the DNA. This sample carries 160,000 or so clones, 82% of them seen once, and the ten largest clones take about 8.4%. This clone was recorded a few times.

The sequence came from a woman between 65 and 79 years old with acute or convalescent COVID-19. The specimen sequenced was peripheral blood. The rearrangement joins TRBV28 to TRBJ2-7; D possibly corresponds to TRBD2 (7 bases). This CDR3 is CASSQGTIYEQYF. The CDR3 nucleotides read TGTGCCAGCAGTCAGGGGACTATCTACGAGCAGTACTTC.